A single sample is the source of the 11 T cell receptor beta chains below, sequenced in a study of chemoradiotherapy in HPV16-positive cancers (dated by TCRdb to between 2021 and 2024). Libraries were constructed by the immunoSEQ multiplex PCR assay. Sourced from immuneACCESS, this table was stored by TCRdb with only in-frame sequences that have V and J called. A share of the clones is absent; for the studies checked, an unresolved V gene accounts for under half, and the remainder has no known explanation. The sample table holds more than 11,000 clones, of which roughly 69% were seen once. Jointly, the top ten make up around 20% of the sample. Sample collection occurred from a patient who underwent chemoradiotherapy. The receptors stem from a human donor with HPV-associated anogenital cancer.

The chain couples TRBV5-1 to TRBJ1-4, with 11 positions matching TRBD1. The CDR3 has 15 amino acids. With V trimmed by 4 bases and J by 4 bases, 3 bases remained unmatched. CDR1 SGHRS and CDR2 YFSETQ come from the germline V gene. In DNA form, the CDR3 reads TGCGCCAGCAGCGGCGGGACAGGGGGTAATGAAAAACTGTTTTTT. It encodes CASSGGTGGNEKLFF.

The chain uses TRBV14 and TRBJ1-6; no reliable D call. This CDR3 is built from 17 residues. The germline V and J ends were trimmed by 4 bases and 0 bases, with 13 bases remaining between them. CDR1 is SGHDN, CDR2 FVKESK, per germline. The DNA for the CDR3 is TGTGCCAGCAGCCCACGGACCATGAGCTCCTATAATTCACCCCTCCACTTT. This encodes CASSPRTMSSYNSPLHF.

CDR3 DNA: TGTGCCATCAGTGAGACGACCGGGACAGGGAGAATCAATGAGCAGTTCTTC. Translated: CAISETTGTGRINEQFF. The V and J genes are TRBV10-3 and TRBJ2-1, with 9 bases aligning to TRBD1. V lost 2 bases, J lost 6 bases, and 11 bases stayed unmatched. Germline V gives CDR1 ENHRY, CDR2 SYGVKD. CDR3 length: 17 residues.

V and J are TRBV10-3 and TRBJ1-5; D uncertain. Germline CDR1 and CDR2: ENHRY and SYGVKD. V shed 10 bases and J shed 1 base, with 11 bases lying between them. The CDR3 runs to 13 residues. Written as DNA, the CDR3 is TGTGCCACGCGGACGGAGAGCAATCAGCCCCAGCATTTT. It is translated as CATRTESNQPQHF.

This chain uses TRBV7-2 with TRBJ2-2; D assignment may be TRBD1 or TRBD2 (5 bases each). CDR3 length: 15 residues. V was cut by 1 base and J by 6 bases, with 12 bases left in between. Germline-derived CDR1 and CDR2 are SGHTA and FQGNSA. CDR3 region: CASSLDWDRPGELFF. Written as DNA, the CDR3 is TGTGCCAGCAGCTTAGATTGGGACCGCCCCGGGGAGCTGTTTTTT.

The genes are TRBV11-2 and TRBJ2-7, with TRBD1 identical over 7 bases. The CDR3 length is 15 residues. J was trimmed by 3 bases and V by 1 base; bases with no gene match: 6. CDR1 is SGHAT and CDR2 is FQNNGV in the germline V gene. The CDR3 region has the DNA TGTGCCAGCAGCTTAGTGGCGCAGGGGGTCTACGAGCAGTACTTC. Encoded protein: CASSLVAQGVYEQYF.

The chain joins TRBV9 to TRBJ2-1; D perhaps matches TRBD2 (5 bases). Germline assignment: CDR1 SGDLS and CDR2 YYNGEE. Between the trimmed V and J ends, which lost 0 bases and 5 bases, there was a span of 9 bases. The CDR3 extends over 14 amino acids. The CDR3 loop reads CASSVVAFDNEQFF. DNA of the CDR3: TGTGCCAGCAGCGTAGTAGCGTTTGACAATGAGCAGTTCTTC. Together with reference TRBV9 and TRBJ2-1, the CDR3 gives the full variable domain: DSGVTQTPKHLITATGQRVTLRCSPRSGDLSVYWYQQSLDQGLQFLIQYYNGEERAKGNILERFSAQQFPDLHSELNLSSLELGDSALYFCASSVVAFDNEQFFGPGTRLTVL.

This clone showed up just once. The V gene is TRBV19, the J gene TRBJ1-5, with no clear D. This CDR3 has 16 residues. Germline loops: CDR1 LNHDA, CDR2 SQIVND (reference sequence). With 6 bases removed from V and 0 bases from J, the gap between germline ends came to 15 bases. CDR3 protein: CASSVPGPNSNQPQHF. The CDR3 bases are TGTGCCAGTAGCGTACCGGGTCCCAATAGCAATCAGCCCCAGCATTTT.

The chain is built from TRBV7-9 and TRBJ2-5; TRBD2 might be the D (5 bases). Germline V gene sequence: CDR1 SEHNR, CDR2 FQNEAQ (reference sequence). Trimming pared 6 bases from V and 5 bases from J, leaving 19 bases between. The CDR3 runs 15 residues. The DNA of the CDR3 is TGTGCCAGCAGTAAGACGCAAAACTCGGGGGAGACCCAGTACTTC. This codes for CASSKTQNSGETQYF.

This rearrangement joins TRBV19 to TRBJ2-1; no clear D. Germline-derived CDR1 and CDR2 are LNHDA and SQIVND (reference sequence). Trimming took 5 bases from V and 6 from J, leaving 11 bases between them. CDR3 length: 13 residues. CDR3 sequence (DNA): TGTGCCAGTAGTCCCACTCCCCGCAATGAGCAGTTCTTC. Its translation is CASSPTPRNEQFF. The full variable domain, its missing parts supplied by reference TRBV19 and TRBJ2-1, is DGGITQSPKYLFRKEGQNVTLSCEQNLNHDAMYWYRQDPGQGLRLIYYSQIVNDFQKGDIAEGYSVSREKKESFPLTVTSAQKNPTAFYLCASSPTPRNEQFFGPGTRLTVL.

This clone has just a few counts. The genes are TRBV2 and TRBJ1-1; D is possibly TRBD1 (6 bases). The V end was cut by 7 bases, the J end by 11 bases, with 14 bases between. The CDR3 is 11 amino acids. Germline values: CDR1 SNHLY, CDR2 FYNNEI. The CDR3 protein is CASMQGLEAFF. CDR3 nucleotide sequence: TGTGCCAGCATGCAGGGGCTGGAGGCTTTCTTT. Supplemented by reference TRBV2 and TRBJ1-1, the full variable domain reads EPEVTQTPSHQVTQMGQEVILRCVPISNHLYFYWYRQILGQKVEFLVSFYNNEISEKSEIFDDQFSVERPDGSNFTLKIRSTKLEDSAMYFCASMQGLEAFFGQGTRLTVV.